Listed here are 23 T cell receptor beta chains from one sample, sequenced in a study of spatial heterogeneity in lung cancer. These TCRs' antigens remain unknown. TCRdb reanalysed the 5' RACE reads using MiXCR and keeps one entry per CDR3 protein. The sample records about 13,000 distinct CDR3 sequences, approximately 5.5% being singletons. Study outcomes and limitations: The study found that expanded intratumoral alpha and beta TCR counts tracked tumor mutation counts.

Time point denoted: sample taken at primary tumor resection. The sequences come from lung tumor tissue, collected at surgery. The receptors shown here come from a male donor with early-stage non-small cell lung cancer.

This clonotype was observed a few times. This sequence joins TRBV2 and TRBJ2-3; D might be TRBD1 (5 bases). CDR3 length equals 15 residues. V was trimmed by 7 bases and J by 4 bases, leaving 18 bases between them. The germline gives CDR1 SNHLY, CDR2 FYNNEI. Here the CDR3 reads CASKIGARTADTQYF. CDR3 bases: TGTGCCAGCAAAATTGGGGCTAGAACGGCAGATACGCAGTATTTT.

Ten or more counts support this clonotype. V usage is TRBV7-6 and J usage is TRBJ2-3; D is perhaps TRBD2 (6 bases). V was shortened by 5 bases and J by 10 bases, with 19 bases between the two germline ends. Germline V gene lookup returns CDR1 SGHVS and CDR2 FNYEAQ. CDR3 size: 14 residues. CDR3 DNA: TGTGCCAGCAGCAGATCGGGTGAAAGCGGGTCGCAGTATTTT. The encoded protein is CASSRSGESGSQYF.

As regards this clonotype: A read error may be the cause here, since a much bigger clone is one base away. The rearrangement uses TRBV20-1 and TRBJ2-5; D is possibly TRBD2 (5 bases). The CDR3 contains 12 residues. CDR1 is DFQATT and CDR2 is SNEGSKA in the germline V gene (reference sequence). The CDR3 reads CIARRTHETQYF. For the CDR3, the DNA is TGCATTGCTCGGAGGACTCATGAGACCCAGTACTTC.

The chain couples TRBV7-2 to TRBJ2-7; D tentatively reads TRBD1 or TRBD2 (5 bases each). Germline-derived CDR1 and CDR2 are SGHTA and FQGNSA. The V gene lost 4 bases and the J gene lost 4 bases, with 20 bases spanning the gap. This CDR3 has 16 amino acids. CDR3 amino acids: CASSSLGPGTPYEQYF. DNA of the CDR3: TGTGCCAGCAGCTCCCTTGGTCCAGGGACCCCTTACGAGCAGTACTTC.

This clonotype was detected ten times or more. DNA of the CDR3: TGCAGTGCTAGGAGGAGCGGGGGTGTCACAGATACGCAGTATTTT. Translated, it gives CSARRSGGVTDTQYF. This chain links TRBV20-1 with TRBJ2-3; 8 bases align to TRBD2. CDR1 and CDR2 from the germline V gene are DFQATT and SNEGSKA (reference sequence). The trim removed 3 bases at V and 2 bases at J, leaving 7 bases unmatched. The CDR3 runs 15 residues.

This clonotype was picked up many times. The chain joins TRBV7-2 to TRBJ2-5; D is ambiguous. The ends were cut back, 5 bases at V and 4 bases at J, with 14 bases in the middle. The CDR3 has 14 residues. The germline V gene has CDR1 SGHTA and CDR2 FQGNSA. The CDR3, as DNA: TGTGCCAGCAGCCCCCCGTCGCTCAGAGAGACCCAGTACTTC. Protein sequence: CASSPPSLRETQYF.

The rearrangement links TRBV28 to TRBJ1-6; D is perhaps TRBD1 (6 bases). Per germline, CDR1 MDHEN and CDR2 SYDVKM. CDR3 length: 16 amino acids. Trimming shortened V by 5 bases and J by 3 bases, and 14 bases separated the two germline ends. CDR3 residues: CASSGGGRIYNSPLHF. As DNA, the CDR3 is TGTGCCAGCAGTGGGGGGGGCAGGATCTATAATTCACCCCTCCACTTT.

This clonotype was detected a few times. The chain uses TRBV10-3 and TRBJ2-1; TRBD2 matches at 10 bases. V was pared by 6 bases and J by 2 bases, with 7 bases of the junction left unmatched. This CDR3 is built from 16 residues. CDR1 is ENHRY and CDR2 is SYGVKD in the germline V gene. CDR3 sequence (DNA): TGTGCCATCAGCCTCCAGCTAGCGGGGGCCTACAATGAGCAGTTCTTC. Its translation: CAISLQLAGAYNEQFF.

This clonotype was found a few times. The rearrangement joins TRBV20-1 to TRBJ1-2, with no clear D. The CDR3 is made up of 13 amino acids. The germline CDR1 and CDR2 sequences are DFQATT and SNEGSKA (reference sequence). Trimming removed 4 bases at V and 3 bases at J, with 12 bases between. The CDR3 sequence: CSAKASVDYGYTF. CDR3 bases: TGCAGTGCTAAAGCGAGCGTTGACTATGGCTACACCTTC.

Ten or more counts support this clonotype. V gene TRBV20-1 combines with J gene TRBJ1-5, with 9 bases fitting TRBD1. CDR1 is DFQATT and CDR2 is SNEGSKA in the germline V gene (reference sequence). With V trimmed by 5 bases and J by 5 bases, 13 bases remained unmatched. The CDR3 consists of 16 residues. CDR3 amino acids: CSALRAGDRGDQPQHF. The CDR3 DNA follows: TGCAGTGCTCTTAGGGCTGGCGACAGGGGGGATCAGCCCCAGCATTTT.

Ten or more counts support this clonotype. The V call is TRBV2, the J call TRBJ2-7; TRBD1 might be the D (5 bases). Trimming took off 4 bases at V and 3 bases at J, with 10 bases between the two ends. The CDR3 covers 13 residues. CDR1 and CDR2 from the germline V gene are SNHLY and FYNNEI. The CDR3 loop reads CASSGQGGYEQYF. In DNA, the CDR3 is TGTGCCAGCAGTGGCCAGGGTGGCTACGAGCAGTACTTC. Variable domain in full (rest from reference TRBV2 and TRBJ2-7): EPEVTQTPSHQVTQMGQEVILRCVPISNHLYFYWYRQILGQKVEFLVSFYNNEISEKSEIFDDQFSVERPDGSNFTLKIRSTKLEDSAMYFCASSGQGGYEQYFGPGTRLTVT.

The table lists this clonotype with many counts. The rearrangement uses TRBV28 and TRBJ1-5, with D perhaps TRBD1 (5 bases). CDR3 size: 16 residues. Germline CDR1 reads MDHEN; CDR2 reads SYDVKM. Trimming cost V 3 bases and J 0 bases, with 12 bases left between them. The CDR3 sequence: CASSLAGGNSNQPQHF. CDR3 DNA sequence: TGTGCCAGCAGTTTGGCCGGGGGTAATAGCAATCAGCCCCAGCATTTT.

This clonotype is categorized as medium-sized. The chain carries TRBV20-1 and TRBJ1-1; D gene unclear. Trimming left V 0 bases short and J 1 base short, with 9 bases between. This CDR3 comprises 14 residues. Looked up from germline, CDR1 is DFQATT and CDR2 is SNEGSKA (reference sequence). DNA of the CDR3: TGCAGTGCTAGAGATCTGGGTAGGAACACTGAAGCTTTCTTT. It yields the protein CSARDLGRNTEAFF.

This chain links TRBV6-2 or TRBV6-3 with TRBJ2-4, with 11 positions matching TRBD1. V lost 7 bases and J lost 3; bases outside the gene matches: 5. The germline CDR1 and CDR2 sequences are MNHEY and SVGEGT. CDR3 length equals 15 residues. CDR3 bases: TGTGCCAGCAACGGACAGGGGGCAGGCAAAAACATTCAGTACTTC. This gives the protein CASNGQGAGKNIQYF.

This clonotype was seen ten or more times. CDR3: CASSTLAGVTGELFF. The CDR3 coding sequence is TGTGCCAGCAGTACCCTAGCGGGGGTCACCGGGGAGCTGTTTTTT. The chain has TRBV2 and TRBJ2-2; 10 bases agree with TRBD2. V shed 5 bases, J shed 4 bases, and the junction held 4 bases outside the gene matches. The CDR3 totals 15 residues. From germline, CDR1 is SNHLY and CDR2 FYNNEI. The full variable domain, its missing parts supplied by reference TRBV2 and TRBJ2-2, is EPEVTQTPSHQVTQMGQEVILRCVPISNHLYFYWYRQILGQKVEFLVSFYNNEISEKSEIFDDQFSVERPDGSNFTLKIRSTKLEDSAMYFCASSTLAGVTGELFFGEGSRLTVL.

The chain links TRBV5-6 to TRBJ2-5; D may match TRBD1 or TRBD2 (6 bases each). The CDR3 is made up of 15 amino acids. CDR1 SGHDT and CDR2 YYEEEE come from the germline V gene. V lost 4 bases and J 7 bases, leaving 20 bases between the germline ends. The CDR3 reads CASSPVGGRSGTQYF. CDR3 sequence (DNA): TGTGCCAGCAGCCCCGTGGGGGGCCGTTCGGGGACCCAGTACTTC. The full variable domain, completed using reference TRBV5-6 and TRBJ2-5, is DAGVTQSPTHLIKTRGQQVTLRCSPKSGHDTVSWYQQALGQGPQFIFQYYEEEERQRGNFPDRFSGHQFPNYSSELNVNALLLGDSALYLCASSPVGGRSGTQYFGPGTRLLVL.

This clonotype has ten or more counts. As DNA, the CDR3 is TGCAGTGCTAGAGATTGGGGGGACGACTATGGCTACACCTTC. This encodes CSARDWGDDYGYTF. This chain uses TRBV20-1 with TRBJ1-2; weak D call: TRBD1 (5 bases). This CDR3 spans 14 amino acids. Germline V gene sequence: CDR1 DFQATT, CDR2 SNEGSKA (reference sequence). V was shortened by 0 bases and J by 3 bases, with 11 bases between the two germline ends.

The sample holds many counts of this clonotype. The V gene is TRBV29-1, the J gene TRBJ2-3; D possibly corresponds to TRBD1 (5 bases). The V and J ends lost 2 bases and 4 bases respectively, with 13 bases between them. Germline values: CDR1 SQVTM, CDR2 ANQGSEA. The CDR3 is 14 residues long. The CDR3 loop is CSVESGSGADTQYF. For the CDR3, the DNA is TGCAGCGTTGAATCAGGGTCCGGCGCAGATACGCAGTATTTT.

By frequency in the sample, this clonotype is medium-sized (0.01 to 0.1%). This chain joins TRBV21-1 and TRBJ1-1; the table names TRBD1, a call not compared with the DNA. TRBV21-1 is assigned pseudogene status. The CDR3 loop spans 15 amino acids. As DNA, the CDR3 is TGTGCCAGCAGTGACCTTTTCGGCCCCGACACTGAAGCTTTCTTT. It codes for CASSDLFGPDTEAFF.

The rearrangement joins TRBV7-8 to TRBJ2-1; D ambiguous. Trimming pared 5 bases from V and 0 bases from J, leaving 17 bases between. This CDR3 comprises 17 residues. Per the germline V gene, CDR1 is SGHVS and CDR2 is FQNEAQ. The CDR3 protein is CASSPWGDWSSYNEQFF. In DNA form, the CDR3 reads TGTGCCAGCAGCCCATGGGGTGACTGGAGCTCCTACAATGAGCAGTTCTTC.

This clonotype was recorded at least ten times. The chain couples TRBV20-1 to TRBJ1-1; D remains ambiguous. The CDR3 covers 12 residues. V was clipped by 0 bases and J by 3 bases, with 5 bases between them. Germline CDR1 and CDR2: DFQATT and SNEGSKA (reference sequence). CDR3 loop: CSARDVHTEAFF. Here the CDR3 DNA reads TGCAGTGCTAGAGACGTTCACACTGAAGCTTTCTTT.

This clonotype has just a few counts. J is TRBJ2-2 and V is TRBV4-1, with 11 bases matching TRBD1. After removal of 1 base from V and 1 base from J, the junction contained 11 bases not matched to a gene. The CDR3 totals 20 residues. Germline V CDR1 and CDR2: MGHRA, YSYEKL. The CDR3: CASSQGLGQGAFWNTGELFF. DNA for the CDR3: TGCGCCAGCAGCCAAGGCCTCGGACAGGGGGCTTTCTGGAACACCGGGGAGCTGTTTTTT.

V usage is TRBV29-1 and J usage is TRBJ2-7; 10 nucleotides line up with TRBD1. The CDR3 extends over 13 amino acids. The germline V gene encodes CDR1 SQVTM and CDR2 ANQGSEA. After removal of 8 bases from V and 5 bases from J, the junction contained 9 bases not matched to a gene. The CDR3, as DNA: TGCAGCCCCGCGGCGGGACAGGGGCACGAGCAGTACTTC. Translation gives CSPAAGQGHEQYF.